Below, 19 T cell receptor beta chains from the same sample are listed, as sequenced in a study of Ad26.COV2.S vaccination and SARS-CoV-2 variants. The treatment is: some 20 received Ad26.COV2.S at low or high dose, single or two shots; 5 received placebo; per-sample allocation not given. Vaccine and placebo recipients were sampled on day 63 after the first injection. Only in-frame clones appear in the TCRdb table, and some are missing; sequencing was by immunoSEQ multiplex PCR. The profile shows about 350,000 clones, approximately 84% of them singletons. The material sequenced was peripheral blood, taken in a trial of Ad26.COV2.S vaccine versus placebo. These receptors came from a person between 18 and 59 years old who received the Ad26.COV2.S COVID-19 vaccine or a placebo.

This chain joins TRBV7-2 and TRBJ2-7; TRBD2 might be the D (7 bases). CDR3 length: 15 residues. Germline V gives CDR1 SGHTA, CDR2 FQGNSA. Trimming removed 4 bases at V and 7 bases at J, with 20 bases between. In DNA form, the CDR3 reads TGTGCCAGCAGCTGGTCGGGGGGCCACCAGGGAGAGCAGTACTTC. Translation gives CASSWSGGHQGEQYF.

Concerning this clone: In the same sample, other DNA sequences code for this CDR3. V gene TRBV12-3 or TRBV12-4 combines with J gene TRBJ2-5; D is unclear. V lost 3 bases and J lost 3, with 5 bases in between. CDR3 length equals 12 residues. The DNA of the CDR3 is TGTGCCAGCAGTTTGACGGAAGAGACCCAGTACTTC. Translated, it gives CASSLTEETQYF.

The chain recombines TRBV10-2 with TRBJ2-7; no clear D. Trimming removed 7 bases from V and 5 bases from J, with 9 bases in between. The CDR3 runs 11 residues. Per the germline V gene, CDR1 is WSHSY and CDR2 is SAAADI. CDR3 region: CASKVNHEQYF. The CDR3 coding sequence is TGCGCCAGCAAAGTTAACCACGAGCAGTACTTC.

Only a few counts were recorded for this clone. This sequence joins TRBV5-1 and TRBJ2-3; a possible D gene is TRBD2 (7 bases). V was cut by 2 bases and J by 4 bases, with 14 bases left in between. The CDR3 runs to 15 residues. In germline, CDR1 is SGHRS, CDR2 YFSETQ. CDR3 coding DNA: TGCGCCAGCAGCTTAGATACAGGGAGGGCAGATACGCAGTATTTT. Amino acid sequence: CASSLDTGRADTQYF.

The chain is built from TRBV13 and TRBJ2-1; D tentatively reads TRBD1 or TRBD2 (5 bases each). The V end lost 3 bases, the J end lost 10 bases, and 13 bases lay between the germline ends. This CDR3 spans 13 amino acids. Germline V gene lookup returns CDR1 PRHDT and CDR2 FYEKMQ (reference sequence). CDR3 loop: CASSFRGWDEQFF. In DNA form, the CDR3 reads TGTGCCAGCAGCTTTAGAGGGTGGGACGAGCAGTTCTTC. Filled out from reference TRBV13 and TRBJ2-1, the complete variable domain reads AAGVIQSPRHLIKEKRETATLKCYPIPRHDTVYWYQQGPGQDPQFLISFYEKMQSDKGSIPDRFSAQQFSDYHSELNMSSLELGDSALYFCASSFRGWDEQFFGPGTRLTVL.

This chain connects TRBV7-9 to TRBJ2-7, with D perhaps TRBD2 (7 bases). Germline V gene data show CDR1 as SEHNR and CDR2 as FQNEAQ (reference sequence). Deletions cut 8 bases from V and 5 bases from J, with 19 bases between. This CDR3 contains 14 residues. The CDR3 spells CASVKGGGPDEQYF. CDR3 bases: TGTGCCAGCGTAAAGGGAGGGGGTCCAGACGAGCAGTACTTC.

The chain links TRBV5-1 to TRBJ2-3; 10 bases fit TRBD1. The germline V gene encodes CDR1 SGHRS and CDR2 YFSETQ. The J segment lost 6 bases and the V segment lost 0 bases, leaving 4 bases of the junction unmatched. This CDR3 has 15 residues. The CDR3 coding sequence is TGCGCCAGCAGCTTGGCGGGACAGGGGTTGGATACGCAGTATTTT. Its translation: CASSLAGQGLDTQYF.

On this clone: Within the sample, other DNA sequences also encode this same CDR3. The chain recombines TRBV20-1 with TRBJ1-1; D remains ambiguous. This CDR3 comprises 11 residues. Per germline, CDR1 DFQATT and CDR2 SNEGSKA (reference sequence). The ends were cut back, 5 bases at V and 2 bases at J, with 6 bases in the middle. The DNA for the CDR3 is TGCAGTGCTCCGGGTAACACTGAAGCTTTCTTT. It specifies CSAPGNTEAFF.

V usage is TRBV27 and J usage is TRBJ2-7; D is perhaps TRBD2 (5 bases). V was clipped by 4 bases and J by 2 bases, with 15 bases between them. The V gene's germline CDR1 is MNHEY and CDR2 SMNVEV (reference sequence). The CDR3 covers 15 residues. The CDR3: CASSSRTHLTYEQYF. CDR3 DNA sequence: TGTGCCAGCAGTTCTCGGACTCATTTGACCTACGAGCAGTACTTC.

The genes are TRBV4-3 and TRBJ2-7; unclear D gene. The CDR3 runs 14 residues. Per germline, CDR1 LGHNA and CDR2 YSLEER. Trimming took 2 bases from V and 5 from J, leaving 13 bases between them. DNA for the CDR3: TGCGCCAGCAGCCAACTCCCTCTCGGACACGAGCAGTACTTC. As protein: CASSQLPLGHEQYF.

The V and J genes are TRBV7-2 and TRBJ1-5; tentatively, D is TRBD1 (6 bases). The germline V and J ends were trimmed by 3 bases and 5 bases, with 14 bases remaining between them. CDR3 length equals 15 residues. Germline-derived CDR1 and CDR2 are SGHTA and FQGNSA. CDR3 residues: CASSLLGGRDQPQHF. CDR3 nucleotide sequence: TGTGCCAGCAGCTTGTTAGGGGGGCGAGATCAGCCCCAGCATTTT. Full variable domain (rest looked up from reference TRBV7-2 and TRBJ1-5): GAGVSQSPSNKVTEKGKDVELRCDPISGHTALYWYRQSLGQGLEFLIYFQGNSAPDKSGLPSDRFSAERTGGSVSTLTIQRTQQEDSAVYLCASSLLGGRDQPQHFGDGTRLSIL.

The rearrangement links TRBV6-1 to TRBJ2-7, with TRBD2 matching 13 bases. Germline values: CDR1 MNHNS, CDR2 SASEGT. The ends lost 2 bases at V and 4 bases at J; junction bases unmatched: 2. The CDR3 contains 15 residues. In DNA, the CDR3 is TGTGCCAGCAGTGAAATGGGACTAGCGGGATACGAGCAGTACTTC. Amino acid sequence: CASSEMGLAGYEQYF.

V and J are TRBV5-1 and TRBJ1-4; 9 positions agree with TRBD1. The ends lost 1 base at V and 2 bases at J; junction bases unmatched: 3. The length of the CDR3 is 16 residues. The germline CDR1 and CDR2 sequences are SGHRS and YFSETQ. In nucleotides, the CDR3 is TGCGCCAGCAGCTTGTTTGGACAGGGGACTAATGAAAAACTGTTTTTT. Protein product: CASSLFGQGTNEKLFF.

The chain combines TRBV6-1 with TRBJ2-7; 12 positions match TRBD2. J lost 4 bases, V lost 1 base, and 5 bases had no gene match. This CDR3 is 16 amino acids long. Germline CDR1 MNHNS, CDR2 SASEGT. The CDR3, as DNA: TGTGCCAGCAGTGAAGGGATACTAGCGGGGGGATACGAGCAGTACTTC. Translating gives CASSEGILAGGYEQYF.

This chain joins TRBV9 and TRBJ1-2, with 8 bases identical to TRBD1. V shed 0 bases and J 6 bases; nucleotides not matched to a gene: 4. From germline, CDR1 is SGDLS and CDR2 YYNGEE. The CDR3 extends over 14 amino acids. CDR3 sequence (DNA): TGTGCCAGCAGCGTAGTTGGACAGGGAAATGGCTACACCTTC. It encodes CASSVVGQGNGYTF. The variable domain in full, with the rest retrieved from reference TRBV9 and TRBJ1-2, is DSGVTQTPKHLITATGQRVTLRCSPRSGDLSVYWYQQSLDQGLQFLIQYYNGEERAKGNILERFSAQQFPDLHSELNLSSLELGDSALYFCASSVVGQGNGYTFGSGTRLTVV.

The CDR3 DNA reads as TGTGCCAGCAGCACAGGGGGCGATCAGCCCCAGCATTTT. Its translation: CASSTGGDQPQHF. V usage is TRBV5-5 and J usage is TRBJ1-5; 9 bases map to TRBD1. The CDR3 loop spans 13 amino acids. Germline V gene sequence: CDR1 SGHKS, CDR2 YYEKEE (reference sequence). Trimming cost V 4 bases and J 5 bases; bases outside gene matches: 1.

This clone has only one observation. V gene TRBV10-1 combines with J gene TRBJ2-7; D unclear. Germline lookup yields CDR1 WNHNN and CDR2 SYGVQD (reference sequence). V was cut by 0 bases and J by 2 bases, with 8 bases left in between. The length of the CDR3 is 14 residues. Written as DNA, the CDR3 is TGCGCCAGCAGTGAGTCGAACACCCCCTACGAGCAGTACTTC. Translating it yields CASSESNTPYEQYF.

This chain uses TRBV7-6 with TRBJ2-1; D possibly corresponds to TRBD2 (5 bases). Germline CDR1 is SGHVS and CDR2 is FNYEAQ. The CDR3 loop spans 13 amino acids. The germline V and J ends were trimmed by 2 bases and 9 bases, with 11 bases remaining between them. The DNA for the CDR3 is TGTGCCAGCAGCTTACAACTAGTGGGTGAGCAGTTCTTC. Amino acid sequence: CASSLQLVGEQFF.

The chain combines TRBV28 with TRBJ2-4, with 7 bases lining up with TRBD1. The CDR3 length is 14 residues. Germline-derived CDR1 and CDR2 are MDHEN and SYDVKM. V lost 4 bases to trimming and J lost 6 bases; unmatched junction nucleotides: 6. Here the CDR3 DNA reads TGTGCCAGCAGTTCACCAGGGGGTCCAAACATTCAGTACTTC. It yields the protein CASSSPGGPNIQYF. Supplemented by reference TRBV28 and TRBJ2-4, the full variable domain reads DVKVTQSSRYLVKRTGEKVFLECVQDMDHENMFWYRQDPGLGLRLIYFSYDVKMKEKGDIPEGYSVSREKKERFSLILESASTNQTSMYLCASSSPGGPNIQYFGAGTRLSVL.